This is a list of T cell receptor beta chains from one sample in a study of radiation and T cells in renal cell carcinoma. Measured with immunoSEQ multiplex PCR; TCRdb has only the in-frame clones, and not every one. The sample yields more than 95,000 clones, around 84% seen once. The source was blood, collected from a patient whose treatment included radiotherapy and nephrectomy. These receptors all stem from a woman in her sixties with renal cell carcinoma. CDR3s include the opening cysteine and the closing phenylalanine or tryptophan. A D gene is named only where the DNA matches it firmly. A clone size is listed for some rows: how often the clone was seen (once, few, many), or a class if it is expanded.

16	.	TRBV5-4	.	TRBJ2-1	CASSLAQGSSYNEQFF	TGTGCCAGCAGCCTGGCCCAGGGGAGCTCCTACAATGAGCAGTTCTTC
15	.	TRBV6-5	.	TRBJ1-4	CASSYSGATNEKLFF	TGTGCCAGCAGTTACTCGGGTGCAACTAATGAAAAACTGTTTTTT
16	.	TRBV5-1	.	TRBJ1-3	CASSLGELSSGNTIYF	TGCGCCAGCAGCTTGGGAGAGCTCAGCTCTGGAAACACCATATATTTT
18	TRBD2	TRBV4-1	.	TRBJ2-2	CASSQDPLGGMNTGELFF	TGCGCCAGCAGCCAAGATCCGTTGGGGGGGATGAACACCGGGGAGCTGTTTTTT
14	.	TRBV6-1	.	TRBJ1-5	CASSGYYAGQPQHF	TGTGCCAGCAGTGGATACTATGCAGGTCAGCCCCAGCATTTT
15	TRBD1	TRBV4-3	.	TRBJ1-2	CASSQEEGTVYGYTF	TGCGCCAGCAGCCAAGAAGAAGGGACAGTCTATGGCTACACCTTC
16	TRBD2	TRBV5-1	.	TRBJ2-5	CASSLAGGAQVETQYF	TGCGCCAGCAGCTTGGCCGGGGGGGCGCAGGTGGAGACCCAGTACTTC
15	.	TRBV2	.	TRBJ1-6	CASSWPGQGNSPLHF	TGTGCCAGCAGTTGGCCGGGTCAGGGCAATTCACCCCTCCACTTT
15	TRBD1	TRBV28	.	TRBJ1-3	CASRQSGTGGNTIYF	TGTGCCAGCAGACAGTCCGGGACAGGTGGAAACACCATATATTTT
18	TRBD1	TRBV5-4	.	TRBJ2-7	CASSLRDRTSTPTYEQYF	TGTGCCAGCAGCCTGAGGGACAGAACTTCAACTCCCACCTACGAGCAGTACTTC
16	.	TRBV7-3	.	TRBJ2-2	CASSLRPVGATGELFF	TGTGCCAGCAGCTTAAGGCCGGTCGGGGCTACCGGGGAGCTGTTTTTT
16	TRBD1	TRBV28	.	TRBJ2-2	CASSRTGFSLAGELFF	TGTGCCAGCAGCAGGACAGGGTTTAGTCTGGCCGGGGAGCTGTTTTTT
12	.	TRBV28	few	TRBJ1-5	CAIDRGTRTQHF	TGTGCCATCGACCGGGGGACTAGGACCCAGCATTTT
14	.	TRBV7-9	few	TRBJ2-7	CASSLGPGVDEQYF	TGTGCCAGCAGCTTAGGGCCGGGAGTCGACGAGCAGTACTTC
14	TRBD1	TRBV5-4	.	TRBJ2-5	CASRVMTGQETQYF	TGTGCCAGCAGGGTGATGACAGGGCAAGAGACCCAGTACTTC
13	.	TRBV4-1	once	TRBJ1-1	CASSQVAGPEAFF	TGCGCCAGCAGCCAAGTGGCCGGCCCTGAAGCTTTCTTT
15	.	TRBV7-3	.	TRBJ2-2	CASSPLGGSTGELFF	TGTGCCAGCAGCCCCCTGGGGGGTTCCACCGGGGAGCTGTTTTTT
14	.	TRBV18	.	TRBJ2-1	CASSPLRDPNEQFF	TGTGCCAGCTCACCTCTCCGGGACCCTAATGAGCAGTTCTTC
13	.	TRBV19	.	TRBJ2-7	CASSRQADYEQYF	TGTGCCAGCTCCAGACAGGCGGACTACGAGCAGTACTTC
15	.	TRBV7-3	.	TRBJ2-7	CASSYGARGTYEQYF	TGTGCCAGCAGCTACGGGGCTAGAGGGACCTACGAGCAGTACTTC
17	TRBD1	TRBV7-9	.	TRBJ2-1	CASSSYAGTGAYNEQFF	TGTGCCAGCAGCTCTTACGCCGGGACAGGGGCCTACAATGAGCAGTTCTTC
14	.	TRBV5-1	.	TRBJ1-3	CASSFSNSGNTIYF	TGCGCCAGCAGCTTCAGCAACTCTGGAAACACCATATATTTT
12	.	TRBV27	.	TRBJ1-5	CASRDPVGPQHF	TGTGCCAGCAGGGACCCCGTCGGGCCCCAGCATTTT
14	.	TRBV30	once	TRBJ1-3	CAWSTRRAGNTIYF	TGTGCCTGGAGTACACGAAGAGCTGGAAACACCATATATTTT
14	.	TRBV10-2	.	TRBJ2-7	CASSVGSGAYEQYF	TGCGCCAGCAGTGTGGGAAGCGGTGCCTACGAGCAGTACTTC
15	.	TRBV5-6	.	TRBJ2-6	CASSLGTVGANVLTF	TGTGCCAGCAGCTTGGGGACGGTTGGGGCCAACGTCCTGACTTTC
14	.	TRBV6-6	.	TRBJ1-4	CASSGGATNEKLFF	TGTGCCAGCAGTGGCGGGGCAACTAATGAAAAACTGTTTTTT
13	.	TRBV18	.	TRBJ2-7	CASSPRDTYEQYF	TGTGCCAGCTCCCCCCGGGACACCTACGAGCAGTACTTC
17	.	TRBV9	once	TRBJ2-3	CASSVGPTPRNTDTQYF	TGTGCCAGCAGCGTGGGACCGACGCCGAGAAACACAGATACGCAGTATTTT
15	.	TRBV30	.	TRBJ1-3	CAWSVPRSSGNTIYF	TGTGCCTGGAGTGTACCCAGGAGCTCTGGAAACACCATATATTTT
13	.	TRBV30	once	TRBJ2-1	CAWSVYSYNEQFF	TGTGCCTGGAGTGTATACTCCTACAATGAGCAGTTCTTC
15	TRBD1	TRBV18	once	TRBJ1-1	CASSPRGTGDTEAFF	TGTGCCAGCTCACCTCGGGGGACAGGGGACACTGAAGCTTTCTTT
16	TRBD1	TRBV19	.	TRBJ1-1	CASSPTGPLMNTEAFF	TGTGCCAGTTCCCCGACAGGGCCCCTCATGAACACTGAAGCTTTCTTT
13	.	TRBV28	.	TRBJ2-1	CASSQPAGNEQFF	TGTGCCAGCAGTCAACCGGCGGGGAATGAGCAGTTCTTC
16	.	TRBV6-1	.	TRBJ1-6	CASSEGGYAHNSPLHF	TGTGCCAGCAGTGAAGGAGGTTACGCCCATAATTCACCCCTCCACTTT
15	.	TRBV10-3	.	TRBJ1-1	CAIRDARSMNTEAFF	TGTGCCATCCGGGACGCCAGAAGCATGAACACTGAAGCTTTCTTT
14	.	TRBV28	.	TRBJ1-1	CASSYRGLNTEAFF	TGTGCCAGCAGTTATAGGGGGTTGAACACTGAAGCTTTCTTT
13	TRBD1	TRBV27	.	TRBJ1-2	CASSLGTAYGYTF	TGTGCCAGCAGTCTCGGGACAGCCTATGGCTACACCTTC
17	TRBD1	TRBV5-4	.	TRBJ1-2	CASIHLGGTGVLEGYTF	TGTGCCAGCATCCACCTGGGTGGGACAGGGGTCCTTGAAGGCTACACCTTC
13	.	TRBV10-3	.	TRBJ2-1	CAISERERNEQFF	TGTGCCATCAGTGAGCGGGAGCGGAATGAGCAGTTCTTC
13	TRBD1	TRBV18	few	TRBJ1-5	CASSPAGGQPQHF	TGTGCCAGCTCACCAGCAGGGGGGCAGCCCCAGCATTTT
15	.	TRBV27	.	TRBJ1-1	CASSTRWLENTEAFF	TGTGCCAGCAGCACAAGATGGTTAGAGAACACTGAAGCTTTCTTT